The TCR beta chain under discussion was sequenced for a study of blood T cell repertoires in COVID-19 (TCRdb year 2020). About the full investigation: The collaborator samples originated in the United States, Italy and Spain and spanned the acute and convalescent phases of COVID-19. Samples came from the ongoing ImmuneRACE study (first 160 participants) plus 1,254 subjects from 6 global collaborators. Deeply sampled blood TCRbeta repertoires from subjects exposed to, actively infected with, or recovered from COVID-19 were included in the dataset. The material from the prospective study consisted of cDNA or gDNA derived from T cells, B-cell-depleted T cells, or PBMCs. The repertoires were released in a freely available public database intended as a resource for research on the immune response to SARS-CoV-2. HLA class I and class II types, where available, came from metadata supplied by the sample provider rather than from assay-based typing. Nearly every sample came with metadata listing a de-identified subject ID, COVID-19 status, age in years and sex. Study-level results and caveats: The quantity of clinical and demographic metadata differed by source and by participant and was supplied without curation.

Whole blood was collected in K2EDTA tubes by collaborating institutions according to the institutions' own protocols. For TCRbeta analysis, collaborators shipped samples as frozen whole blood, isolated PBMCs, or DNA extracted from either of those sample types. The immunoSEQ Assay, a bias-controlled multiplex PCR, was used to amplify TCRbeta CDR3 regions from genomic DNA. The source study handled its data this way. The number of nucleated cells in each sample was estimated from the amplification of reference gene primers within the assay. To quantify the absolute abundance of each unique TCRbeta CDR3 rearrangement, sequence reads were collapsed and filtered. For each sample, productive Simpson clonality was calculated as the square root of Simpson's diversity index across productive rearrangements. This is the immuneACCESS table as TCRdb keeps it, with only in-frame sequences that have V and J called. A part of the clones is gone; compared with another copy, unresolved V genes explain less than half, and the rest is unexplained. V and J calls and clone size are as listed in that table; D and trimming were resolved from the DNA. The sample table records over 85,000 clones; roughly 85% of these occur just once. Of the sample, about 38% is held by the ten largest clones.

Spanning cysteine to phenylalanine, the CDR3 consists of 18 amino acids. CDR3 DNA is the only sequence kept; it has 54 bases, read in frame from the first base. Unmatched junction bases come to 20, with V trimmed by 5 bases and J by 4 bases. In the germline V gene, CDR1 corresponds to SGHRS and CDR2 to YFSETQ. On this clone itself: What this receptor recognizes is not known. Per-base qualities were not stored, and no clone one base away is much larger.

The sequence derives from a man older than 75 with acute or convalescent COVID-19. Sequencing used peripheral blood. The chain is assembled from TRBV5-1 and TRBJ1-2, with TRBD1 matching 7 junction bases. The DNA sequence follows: TGCGCCAGCAGTGATGAAGGAGTAGATACAGGGGTGGGCTATGGCTACACCTTC. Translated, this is CASSDEGVDTGVGYGYTF.